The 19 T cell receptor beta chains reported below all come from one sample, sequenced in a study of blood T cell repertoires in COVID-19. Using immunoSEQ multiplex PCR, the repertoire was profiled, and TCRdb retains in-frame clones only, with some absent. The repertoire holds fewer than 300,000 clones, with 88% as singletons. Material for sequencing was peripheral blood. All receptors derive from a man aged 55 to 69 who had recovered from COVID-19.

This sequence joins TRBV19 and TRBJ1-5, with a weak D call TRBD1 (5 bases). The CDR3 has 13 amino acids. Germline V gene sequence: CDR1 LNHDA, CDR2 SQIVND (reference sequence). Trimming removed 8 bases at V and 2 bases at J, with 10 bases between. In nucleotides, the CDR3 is TGTGCCAGTCGGGGGTATGGCAATCAGCCCCAGCATTTT. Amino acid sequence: CASRGYGNQPQHF.

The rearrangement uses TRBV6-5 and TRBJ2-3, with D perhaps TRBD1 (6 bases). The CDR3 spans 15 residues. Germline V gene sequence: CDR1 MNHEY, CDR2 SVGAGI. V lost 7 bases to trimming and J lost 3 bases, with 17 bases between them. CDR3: CASKVQGPITDTQYF. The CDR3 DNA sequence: TGTGCCAGCAAGGTCCAGGGGCCTATTACAGATACGCAGTATTTT.

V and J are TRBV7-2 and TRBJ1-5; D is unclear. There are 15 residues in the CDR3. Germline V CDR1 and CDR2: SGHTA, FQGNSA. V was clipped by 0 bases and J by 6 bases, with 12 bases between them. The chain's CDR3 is CASSLAPGIGQPQHF. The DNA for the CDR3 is TGTGCCAGCAGCTTAGCGCCGGGAATCGGTCAGCCCCAGCATTTT.

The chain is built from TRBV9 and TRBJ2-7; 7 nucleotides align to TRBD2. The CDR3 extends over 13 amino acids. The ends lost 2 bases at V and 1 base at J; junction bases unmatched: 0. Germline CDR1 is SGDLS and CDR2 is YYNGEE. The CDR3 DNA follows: TGTGCCAGCAGCGTTAGCGGGTCCTACGAGCAGTACTTC. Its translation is CASSVSGSYEQYF.

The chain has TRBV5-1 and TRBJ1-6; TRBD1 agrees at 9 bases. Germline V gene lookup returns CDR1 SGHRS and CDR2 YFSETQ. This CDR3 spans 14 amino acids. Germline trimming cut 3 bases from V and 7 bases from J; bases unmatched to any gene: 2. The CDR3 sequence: CASSSDRGNSPLHF. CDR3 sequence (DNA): TGCGCCAGCAGCTCCGACAGGGGGAATTCACCCCTCCACTTT.

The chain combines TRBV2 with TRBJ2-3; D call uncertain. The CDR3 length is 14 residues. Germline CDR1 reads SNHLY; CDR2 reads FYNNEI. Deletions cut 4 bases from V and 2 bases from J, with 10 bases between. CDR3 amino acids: CASSGSIPTDTQYF. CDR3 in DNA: TGTGCCAGCAGTGGGAGCATCCCCACAGATACGCAGTATTTT.

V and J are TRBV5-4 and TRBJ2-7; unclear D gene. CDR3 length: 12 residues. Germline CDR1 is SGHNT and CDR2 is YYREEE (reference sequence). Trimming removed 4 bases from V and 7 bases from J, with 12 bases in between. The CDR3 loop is CASSPPSTEQYF. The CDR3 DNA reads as TGTGCCAGCAGCCCACCCTCGACTGAGCAGTACTTC.

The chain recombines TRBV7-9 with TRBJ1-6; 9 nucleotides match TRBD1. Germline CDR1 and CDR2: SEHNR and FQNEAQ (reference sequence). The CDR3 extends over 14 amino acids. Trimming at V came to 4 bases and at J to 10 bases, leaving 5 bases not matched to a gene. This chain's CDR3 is CASSWGQGESPLHF. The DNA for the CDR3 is TGTGCCAGCAGCTGGGGACAGGGAGAGTCACCCCTCCACTTT.

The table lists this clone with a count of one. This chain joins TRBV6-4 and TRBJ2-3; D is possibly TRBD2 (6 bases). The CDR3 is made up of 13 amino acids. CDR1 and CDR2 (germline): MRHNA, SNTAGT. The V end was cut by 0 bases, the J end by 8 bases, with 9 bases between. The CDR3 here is CASSDSGRGTQYF. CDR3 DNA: TGTGCCAGCAGTGACTCGGGGCGGGGTACGCAGTATTTT.

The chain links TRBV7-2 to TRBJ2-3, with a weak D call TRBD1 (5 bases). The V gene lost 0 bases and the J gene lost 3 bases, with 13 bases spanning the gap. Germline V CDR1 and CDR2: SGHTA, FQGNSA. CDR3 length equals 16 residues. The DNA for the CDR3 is TGTGCCAGCAGCTTAGCCGCAGGGATAAGGACAGATACGCAGTATTTT. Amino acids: CASSLAAGIRTDTQYF.

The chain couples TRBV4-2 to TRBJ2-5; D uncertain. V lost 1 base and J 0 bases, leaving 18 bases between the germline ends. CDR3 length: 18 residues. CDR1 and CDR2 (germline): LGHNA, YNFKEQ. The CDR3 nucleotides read TGTGCCAGCAGCCAAGGGGCGTCAGGTTCTCTATACCAAGAGACCCAGTACTTC. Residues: CASSQGASGSLYQETQYF.

The CDR3: CASSQGQGVEKLFF. In DNA, the CDR3 is TGTGCCAGCAGCCAGGGACAGGGGGTTGAAAAACTGTTTTTT. The rearrangement links TRBV7-9 to TRBJ1-4; 11 nucleotides match TRBD1. CDR1 is SEHNR and CDR2 is FQNEAQ in the germline V gene (reference sequence). This CDR3 is built from 14 residues. J gave up 7 bases and V 5 bases, and 3 bases lay outside the gene matches. The full variable domain, completed using reference TRBV7-9 and TRBJ1-4, is DTGVSQNPRHKITKRGQNVTFRCDPISEHNRLYWYRQTLGQGPEFLTYFQNEAQLEKSRLLSDRFSAERPKGSFSTLEIQRTEQGDSAMYLCASSQGQGVEKLFFGSGTQLSVL.

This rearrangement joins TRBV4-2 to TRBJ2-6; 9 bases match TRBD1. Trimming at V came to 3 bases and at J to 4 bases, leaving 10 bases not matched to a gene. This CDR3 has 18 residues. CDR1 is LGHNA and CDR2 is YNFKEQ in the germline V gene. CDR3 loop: CASSHIVQGAYGANVLTF. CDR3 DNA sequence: TGTGCCAGCAGCCATATAGTACAGGGGGCCTACGGGGCCAACGTCCTGACTTTC.

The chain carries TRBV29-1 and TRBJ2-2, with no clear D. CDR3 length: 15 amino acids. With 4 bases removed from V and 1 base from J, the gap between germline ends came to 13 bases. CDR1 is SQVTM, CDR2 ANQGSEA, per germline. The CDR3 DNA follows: TGCAGCGTTGTCTGGGCCAGAAAGAACACCGGGGAGCTGTTTTTT. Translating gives CSVVWARKNTGELFF.

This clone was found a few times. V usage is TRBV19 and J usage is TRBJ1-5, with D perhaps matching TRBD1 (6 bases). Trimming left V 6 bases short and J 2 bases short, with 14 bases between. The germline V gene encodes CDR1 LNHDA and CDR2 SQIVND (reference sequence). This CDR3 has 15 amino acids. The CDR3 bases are TGTGCCAGTAGGACGAGGGGGGGAGGCAATCAGCCCCAGCATTTT. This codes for CASRTRGGGNQPQHF.

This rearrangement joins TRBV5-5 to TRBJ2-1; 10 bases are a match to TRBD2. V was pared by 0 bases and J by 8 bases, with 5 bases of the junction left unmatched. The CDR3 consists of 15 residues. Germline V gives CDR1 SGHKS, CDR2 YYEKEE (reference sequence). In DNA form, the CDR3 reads TGTGCCAGCAGCTTGGCTTCCCTAGCGGGGGATGAGCAGTTCTTC. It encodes CASSLASLAGDEQFF.

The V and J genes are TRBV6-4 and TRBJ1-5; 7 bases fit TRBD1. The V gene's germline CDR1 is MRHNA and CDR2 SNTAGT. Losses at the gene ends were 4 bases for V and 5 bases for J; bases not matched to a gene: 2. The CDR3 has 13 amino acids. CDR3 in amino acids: CASSAQGDQPQHF. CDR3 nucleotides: TGTGCCAGCAGTGCCCAGGGGGATCAGCCCCAGCATTTT.

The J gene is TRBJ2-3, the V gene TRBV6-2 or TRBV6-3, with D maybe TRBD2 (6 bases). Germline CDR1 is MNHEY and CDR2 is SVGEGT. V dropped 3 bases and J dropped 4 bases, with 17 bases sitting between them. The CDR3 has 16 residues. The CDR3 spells CASSYSRLVSADTQYF. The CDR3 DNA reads TGTGCCAGCAGTTATTCGCGACTAGTTTCGGCAGATACGCAGTATTTT.

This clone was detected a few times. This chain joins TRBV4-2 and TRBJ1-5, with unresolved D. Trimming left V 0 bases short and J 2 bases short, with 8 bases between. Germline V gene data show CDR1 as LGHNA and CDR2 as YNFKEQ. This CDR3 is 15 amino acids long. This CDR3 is CASSQDARGNQPQHF. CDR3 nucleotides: TGTGCCAGCAGCCAAGATGCGCGGGGCAATCAGCCCCAGCATTTT.